The present T cell receptor (beta chain) was sequenced within a study of monozygotic twins with inflammatory bowel disease. Nested PCRs of approximately 16 and 9 cycles, two in total, were run on TCRalpha and TCRbeta cDNA. TCRdb re-called the 5' RACE reads and gives one entry per CDR3 protein, without DNA. Listed are a few hundred thousand distinct CDR3 sequences; approximately 2.4% falls within the top ten. Study-level results: Evidence failed to back one strong IBD-linked signal or clonotype.

Regarding this clonotype: Its matching antigen is unknown.

This CDR3 comprises 15 residues. The germline V gene has CDR1 LGHNA and CDR2 YSLEER. Input material: blood. This sequence joins TRBV4-3 and TRBJ2-1; the TRBD2 assignment by TCRdb is unverifiable without DNA. This TCR derives from a human donor with ulcerative colitis or Crohn's disease, or a healthy co-twin of an affected twin (not recorded which). CDR3: CASSPRGNSYNEQFF.